These 23 T cell receptor beta chains share one sample of origin, sequenced in a study of blood T cell repertoires in COVID-19 (dated by TCRdb to 2018 to 2020). The protocol used for the library was the immunoSEQ multiplex PCR assay. The source is immuneACCESS, and TCRdb retained only in-frame sequences with V and J called. Part of the clones is not carried over; for the studies checked, unresolved V genes explain less than half of this, and the remainder is unexplained. The table for this sample lists over 250,000 clones; approximately 83% of them were counted only once. Around 10% of the sample lies in the top ten. Sequencing used peripheral blood. Source of these receptors: a woman between 50 and 59 years old who had recovered from COVID-19.

The J gene is TRBJ2-7, the V gene TRBV7-2; D is possibly TRBD1 (5 bases). Germline CDR1 and CDR2: SGHTA and FQGNSA. The length of the CDR3 is 14 residues. Trimming took off 4 bases at V and 6 bases at J, with 16 bases between the two ends. CDR3 sequence: CASSSPHLRGEQYF. The CDR3 coding sequence is TGTGCCAGCAGCTCTCCGCACCTTAGGGGCGAGCAGTACTTC. Together with reference TRBV7-2 and TRBJ2-7, the CDR3 gives the full variable domain: GAGVSQSPSNKVTEKGKDVELRCDPISGHTALYWYRQSLGQGLEFLIYFQGNSAPDKSGLPSDRFSAERTGGSVSTLTIQRTQQEDSAVYLCASSSPHLRGEQYFGPGTRLTVT.

The CDR3 loop reads CASSQEKLAGVLSQFF. In DNA form, the CDR3 reads TGCGCCAGCAGCCAAGAAAAACTAGCGGGTGTCTTAAGTCAGTTCTTC. V gene TRBV4-3 combines with J gene TRBJ2-1; 9 bases agree with TRBD2. CDR1 is LGHNA, CDR2 YSLEER, per germline. CDR3 size: 16 residues. The V segment lost 0 bases and the J segment 13 bases; nucleotides outside the gene matches: 13.

The CDR3 nucleotides are TGTGCCAGCAGCTTGCGGACAGTTAATTCACCCCTCCACTTT. Residues: CASSLRTVNSPLHF. The gene calls are TRBV5-6 and TRBJ1-6; D is perhaps TRBD1 (6 bases). The CDR3 has 14 amino acids. Germline-derived CDR1 and CDR2 are SGHDT and YYEEEE. Trimming left V 1 base short and J 6 bases short, with 8 bases between.

A few counts support this clone. The genes are TRBV3-1 (or the pseudogene TRBV3-2) and TRBJ1-1; D gene unclear. This CDR3 comprises 14 residues. Trimming removed 4 bases from V and 2 bases from J, with 11 bases in between. Germline assignment: CDR1 LGHDT and CDR2 YNNKEL (reference sequence). The CDR3 sequence is CASSLPAVNTEAFF. CDR3 DNA sequence: TGTGCCAGCAGCCTACCCGCAGTAAACACTGAAGCTTTCTTT.

In its sample, this clone was seen a few times. The CDR3 DNA follows: TGTGCCAGCGGAGACGGGATCTTAGAGACCCAGTACTTC. This sequence encodes CASGDGILETQYF. This chain uses TRBV7-9 with TRBJ2-5, with D perhaps matching TRBD2 (5 bases). Per the germline V gene, CDR1 is SEHNR and CDR2 is FQNEAQ (reference sequence). V was pared by 8 bases and J by 4 bases, with 14 bases between. The CDR3 loop spans 13 amino acids. The complete variable domain, with remaining parts taken from reference TRBV7-9 and TRBJ2-5, reads DTGVSQNPRHKITKRGQNVTFRCDPISEHNRLYWYRQTLGQGPEFLTYFQNEAQLEKSRLLSDRFSAERPKGSFSTLEIQRTEQGDSAMYLCASGDGILETQYFGPGTRLLVL.

This clone was observed a few times. The J gene is TRBJ1-6, the V gene TRBV5-1; a possible D gene is TRBD1 (5 bases). Deletions cut 0 bases from V and 7 bases from J, with 14 bases between. This CDR3 is built from 16 residues. Per germline, CDR1 SGHRS and CDR2 YFSETQ. The CDR3 nucleotides read TGCGCCAGCAGCTTGGATCCCTCAGGGCGAAATTCACCCCTCCACTTT. It is translated as CASSLDPSGRNSPLHF.

This chain connects TRBV28 to TRBJ2-7, with TRBD2 matching 7 bases. V shed 2 bases and J 5 bases; nucleotides not matched to a gene: 6. This CDR3 region has 14 residues. Germline V gene data show CDR1 as MDHEN and CDR2 as SYDVKM. CDR3 coding DNA: TGTGCCAGCAGTTTAGCGGGAGAAAGGCACGAGCAGTACTTC. Protein sequence: CASSLAGERHEQYF.

The chain combines TRBV3-1 (or the pseudogene TRBV3-2) with TRBJ2-1; TRBD2 agrees at 7 bases. CDR3 length equals 16 residues. Germline-derived CDR1 and CDR2 are LGHDT and YNNKEL (reference sequence). J gave up 6 bases and V 4 bases, and 12 bases lay outside the gene matches. The CDR3 bases are TGTGCCAGCAGCCTCAGCCCCGCGGGAGCCTTCAATGAGCAGTTCTTC. Its protein is CASSLSPAGAFNEQFF.

The chain uses TRBV7-3 and TRBJ2-5; D is unclear. The V end was cut by 0 bases, the J end by 5 bases, with 10 bases between. The CDR3 extends over 14 amino acids. CDR1 SGHTA and CDR2 FQGTGA come from the germline V gene. Here the CDR3 reads CASSLTGSQETQYF. For the CDR3, the DNA is TGTGCCAGCAGCTTAACGGGCAGTCAGGAGACCCAGTACTTC.

This chain uses TRBV5-1 with TRBJ2-7; 9 bases map to TRBD1. The trim removed 5 bases at V and 4 bases at J, leaving 7 bases unmatched. The length of the CDR3 is 14 residues. Germline-derived CDR1 and CDR2 are SGHRS and YFSETQ. In DNA form, the CDR3 reads TGCGCCAGCAGTTCCGGGACAGGGCAGTACGAGCAGTACTTC. Translating it yields CASSSGTGQYEQYF.

This rearrangement joins TRBV7-3 to TRBJ1-1; maybe TRBD1 (6 bases). Germline assignment: CDR1 SGHTA and CDR2 FQGTGA. V lost 3 bases and J 7 bases, leaving 15 bases between the germline ends. The CDR3 spans 14 residues. CDR3 nucleotides: TGTGCCAGCAGCTTGACCAGGGGCGCTCGTGAAGCTTTCTTT. Its translation is CASSLTRGAREAFF.

The V and J genes are TRBV7-3 and TRBJ2-3; a possible D gene is TRBD1 (6 bases). V shed 1 base and J shed 5 bases, with 16 bases lying between them. The CDR3 spans 16 residues. From germline, CDR1 is SGHTA and CDR2 FQGTGA. Written as DNA, the CDR3 is TGTGCCAGCAGCTTAATGGCTAGCCGAGGGGGAGATACGCAGTATTTT. Its translation: CASSLMASRGGDTQYF.

The chain combines TRBV5-6 with TRBJ2-4; 11 bases line up with TRBD1. The trim removed 3 bases at V and 6 bases at J, leaving 5 bases unmatched. This CDR3 contains 15 residues. Germline V gene sequence: CDR1 SGHDT, CDR2 YYEEEE. DNA for the CDR3: TGTGCCAGCAGCTGGGGACAGGGGGGCTCAAACATTCAGTACTTC. The encoded protein is CASSWGQGGSNIQYF.

Comment on this clone: Relative to the germline gene, one junction end is altered; a read error may explain this. The chain uses TRBV6-1 and TRBJ2-2, with D possibly matching TRBD2 (6 bases). The CDR3 spans 17 residues. Looked up from germline, CDR1 is MNHNS and CDR2 is SASEGT. The CDR3: CASTEAGGAPRTGELFF. CDR3 nucleotide sequence: TGTGCCAGCACTGAAGCAGGCGGGGCCCCGAGAACCGGGGAGCTGTTTTTT.

This clone was recorded once. The rearrangement joins TRBV7-5 to TRBJ2-7; the D call of TRBD1 is as the table states it, not checked on the DNA. TRBV7-5 is reported as a pseudogene. The CDR3 consists of 18 residues. The CDR3 spells CVRSLAQGQGDISYEQYF. CDR3 nucleotides: TGTGTCAGAAGCTTAGCCCAGGGACAGGGGGATATTTCTTACGAGCAGTACTTC.

This clone turned up a few times. The chain recombines TRBV19 with TRBJ1-2, with 9 nucleotides matching TRBD1. This CDR3 comprises 13 residues. V trimming: 8 bases; J trimming: 4 bases; junction bases outside the gene matches: 5. The V gene's germline CDR1 is LNHDA and CDR2 SQIVND (reference sequence). CDR3 amino acids: CASGDRDSYGYTF. In DNA, the CDR3 is TGTGCCAGTGGGGACAGGGACTCCTATGGCTACACCTTC.

The chain recombines TRBV27 with TRBJ2-7, with 10 bases lining up with TRBD2. Germline V gives CDR1 MNHEY, CDR2 SMNVEV (reference sequence). The CDR3 totals 14 residues. J was trimmed by 1 base and V by 6 bases; bases with no gene match: 3. In nucleotides, the CDR3 is TGTGCCAGCAGCCTAGCGGGAGTGTCCTACGAGCAGTACTTC. This encodes CASSLAGVSYEQYF.

This chain uses TRBV7-8 with TRBJ1-1; unclear D gene. The V gene lost 6 bases and the J gene lost 2 bases, with 10 bases spanning the gap. The CDR3 has 13 residues. Germline V gives CDR1 SGHVS, CDR2 FQNEAQ. The CDR3 region is CASRGGANTEAFF. In DNA, the CDR3 is TGTGCCAGCAGGGGAGGCGCCAACACTGAAGCTTTCTTT.

This chain uses TRBV28 with TRBJ1-2; D perhaps matches TRBD1 (5 bases). Looked up from germline, CDR1 is MDHEN and CDR2 is SYDVKM. Trimming took 5 bases from V and 2 from J, leaving 9 bases between them. There are 13 residues in the CDR3. The CDR3 DNA sequence: TGTGCCAGCAGTCGACAGTTGAACTATGGCTACACCTTC. The encoded protein is CASSRQLNYGYTF.

This chain uses TRBV7-2 with TRBJ1-6; no clear D. CDR1 is SGHTA, CDR2 FQGNSA, per germline. This CDR3 is built from 15 residues. V lost 7 bases and J lost 3, with 13 bases in between. The CDR3: CASTQNSLYNSPLHF. In nucleotides, the CDR3 is TGTGCCAGCACTCAGAACAGTCTCTATAATTCACCCCTCCACTTT.

The rearrangement links TRBV28 to TRBJ2-1; D remains unclear. This CDR3 contains 14 residues. Germline V gene data show CDR1 as MDHEN and CDR2 as SYDVKM. Trimming stripped 1 base from V and 13 bases from J, with 17 bases between. The CDR3 loop is CASSLYIPVEPQFF. The DNA of the CDR3 is TGTGCCAGCAGTTTATATATCCCGGTAGAGCCCCAGTTCTTC.

The chain couples TRBV5-1 to TRBJ2-2; a possible D gene is TRBD1 (6 bases). V lost 4 bases and J lost 4, with 14 bases in between. The length of the CDR3 is 15 residues. The germline gives CDR1 SGHRS, CDR2 YFSETQ. The CDR3 DNA sequence: TGCGCCAGCAGCCAGGACAGTCCTGGCACCGGGGAGCTGTTTTTT. Its translation is CASSQDSPGTGELFF.

V and J are TRBV27 and TRBJ2-7; 12 nucleotides line up with TRBD2. The ends lost 3 bases at V and 3 bases at J; junction bases unmatched: 3. CDR1 and CDR2 (germline): MNHEY, SMNVEV (reference sequence). The CDR3 runs 15 residues. The CDR3 loop reads CASSFKTSGGYEQYF. The CDR3 DNA follows: TGTGCCAGCAGTTTCAAGACTAGCGGGGGCTACGAGCAGTACTTC.